The table lists the clone carrying this T cell receptor beta chain with a count of one. Antigen specificity is unknown. This CDR3 comprises 13 residues. Germline values: CDR1 SGHAT, CDR2 FQNNGV. The ends were cut back, 3 bases at V and 6 bases at J, with 11 bases in the middle. The entry originates in a study of somatic mutations in cytotoxic T cells in rheumatoid arthritis. Findings and limits, study-wide: Rheumatoid arthritis patients showed slight TRBV07 underrepresentation, unadjusted for multiple comparisons.

Clones were read by immunoSEQ multiplex PCR, and TCRdb kept only the in-frame ones, dropping some. Altogether approximately 17,000 clones are present, roughly 80% being singletons, with the ten largest covering 15% to 20%. This clonotype was sampled from an adult with rheumatoid arthritis. This rearrangement joins TRBV11-2 to TRBJ1-2; tentative D call: TRBD1 (5 bases). Sequencing was performed on CD8+ T cells sorted from blood. The CDR3 region has the DNA TGTGCCAGCAGCTTCACGAGGGGCCATGGCTACACCTTC. Amino acids: CASSFTRGHGYTF.